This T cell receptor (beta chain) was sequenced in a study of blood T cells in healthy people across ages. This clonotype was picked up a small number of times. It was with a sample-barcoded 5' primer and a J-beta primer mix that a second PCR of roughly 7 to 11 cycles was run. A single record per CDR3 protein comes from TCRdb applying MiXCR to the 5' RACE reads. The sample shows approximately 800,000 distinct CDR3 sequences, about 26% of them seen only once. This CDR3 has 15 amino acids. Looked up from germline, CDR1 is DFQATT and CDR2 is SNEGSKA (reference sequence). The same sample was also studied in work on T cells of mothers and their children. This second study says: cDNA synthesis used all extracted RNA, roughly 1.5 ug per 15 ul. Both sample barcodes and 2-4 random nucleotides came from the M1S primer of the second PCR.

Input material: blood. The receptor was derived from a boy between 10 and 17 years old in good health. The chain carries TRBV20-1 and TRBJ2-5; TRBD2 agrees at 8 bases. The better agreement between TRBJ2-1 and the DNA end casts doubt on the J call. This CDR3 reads CSARDPGGIYNEQFF. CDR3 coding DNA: TGCAGTGCTAGAGATCCGGGGGGGATCTACAATGAGCAGTTCTTC.